The 31 T cell receptor beta chains below were found in one sample sequenced in a study of T cell responses to AZD1222 COVID-19 vaccine. Measured with immunoSEQ multiplex PCR; TCRdb has only the in-frame clones, and not every one. Here the sample spans approximately 130,000 clones, roughly 92% being singletons. The sequencing here drew on peripheral blood, taken 28 days after the second AZD1222 dose. These receptors were collected from an adult who received the AZD1222 COVID-19 vaccine.

The J gene is TRBJ1-2, the V gene TRBV6-1; TRBD1 might be the D (5 bases). V lost 0 bases to trimming and J lost 3 bases, with 11 bases between them. The CDR3 is 15 amino acids. Germline V gene sequence: CDR1 MNHNS, CDR2 SASEGT. CDR3 amino acids: CASSEAIQGYYGYTF. For the CDR3, the DNA is TGTGCCAGCAGTGAAGCCATTCAGGGTTACTATGGCTACACCTTC.

The V gene is TRBV5-1, the J gene TRBJ2-5; no reliable D call. CDR3 length equals 14 residues. CDR1 is SGHRS, CDR2 YFSETQ, per germline. V lost 1 base to trimming and J lost 2 bases, with 9 bases between them. The DNA of the CDR3 is TGCGCCAGCAGCTTGTCCCCCCTACAAGAGACCCAGTACTTC. Residues: CASSLSPLQETQYF.

The chain is built from TRBV6-5 and TRBJ1-5, with D tentatively TRBD1 (6 bases). Germline CDR1 and CDR2: MNHEY and SVGAGI. This CDR3 contains 13 residues. V was pared by 5 bases and J by 6 bases, with 11 bases between. The CDR3 bases are TGTGCCAGCAGTATTAGGGGGAGTCAGCCCCAGCATTTT. Its translation is CASSIRGSQPQHF.

The genes are TRBV6-2 or TRBV6-3 and TRBJ2-3, with TRBD2 identical over 11 bases. The CDR3 consists of 17 residues. The ends lost 5 bases at V and 3 bases at J; junction bases unmatched: 10. Per the germline V gene, CDR1 is MNHEY and CDR2 is SVGEGT. CDR3 nucleotide sequence: TGTGCCAGCAGTAGATTAGCGGGAGGGAGGATAACAGATACGCAGTATTTT. Translation: CASSRLAGGRITDTQYF.

This chain connects TRBV5-4 to TRBJ2-6; D is uncertain. With 4 bases removed from V and 4 bases from J, the gap between germline ends came to 15 bases. The CDR3 covers 16 residues. In germline, CDR1 is SGHNT, CDR2 YYREEE (reference sequence). The CDR3 loop is CASSQIIPGGANVLTF. DNA of the CDR3: TGTGCCAGCAGCCAAATAATCCCCGGAGGGGCCAACGTCCTGACTTTC.

The chain carries TRBV27 and TRBJ1-1, with D maybe TRBD1 (5 bases). This CDR3 has 12 residues. Trimming stripped 5 bases from V and 11 bases from J, with 15 bases between. Per the germline V gene, CDR1 is MNHEY and CDR2 is SMNVEV (reference sequence). This chain's CDR3 is CASSESGTAAFF. CDR3 bases: TGTGCCAGCAGTGAGTCCGGGACTGCGGCTTTCTTT.

This chain connects TRBV14 to TRBJ2-3; 7 nucleotides agree with TRBD2. The germline V gene has CDR1 SGHDN and CDR2 FVKESK. J gave up 2 bases and V 4 bases, and 9 bases lay outside the gene matches. This CDR3 spans 16 amino acids. CDR3: CASSPSLAVFTDTQYF. Here the CDR3 DNA reads TGTGCCAGCAGCCCCAGTCTAGCGGTTTTCACAGATACGCAGTATTTT.

This chain links TRBV19 with TRBJ1-5, with D maybe TRBD1 (5 bases). Trimming pared 0 bases from V and 7 bases from J, leaving 10 bases between. There are 14 residues in the CDR3. Germline V gene sequence: CDR1 LNHDA, CDR2 SQIVND (reference sequence). For the CDR3, the DNA is TGTGCCAGTAGTATAGATTCAGGGTGGCAGCCCCAGCATTTT. As protein: CASSIDSGWQPQHF.

This sequence joins TRBV18 and TRBJ2-6, with TRBD1 identical over 9 bases. The ends lost 3 bases at V and 1 base at J; junction bases unmatched: 4. Germline V gives CDR1 KGHSH, CDR2 LQKENI. This CDR3 is built from 17 residues. Written as DNA, the CDR3 is TGTGCCAGCTCACCCGGGACAGGGCTGTCTGGGGCCAACGTCCTGACTTTC. It specifies CASSPGTGLSGANVLTF.

The chain combines TRBV6-5 with TRBJ2-2, with a weak D call TRBD1 (6 bases). V lost 6 bases and J 1 base, leaving 12 bases between the germline ends. CDR3 length: 15 amino acids. In germline, CDR1 is MNHEY, CDR2 SVGAGI. The CDR3 spells CASSRGGRNTGELFF. As DNA, the CDR3 is TGTGCCAGCAGCAGAGGGGGACGGAACACCGGGGAGCTGTTTTTT.

The chain has TRBV29-1 and TRBJ1-4; no clear D gene. Deletions cut 4 bases from V and 3 bases from J, with 12 bases between. Per germline, CDR1 SQVTM and CDR2 ANQGSEA. This CDR3 is 14 amino acids long. The CDR3 sequence is CSVVVEWPNEKLFF. Written as DNA, the CDR3 is TGCAGCGTTGTGGTTGAGTGGCCTAATGAAAAACTGTTTTTT.

This clone was seen just once. This chain connects TRBV11-2 to TRBJ1-6; 7 nucleotides match TRBD1. The CDR3 runs to 15 residues. CDR1 and CDR2 (germline): SGHAT, FQNNGV. V was clipped by 1 base and J by 10 bases; unmatched bases: 7. The CDR3 DNA sequence: TGTGCCAGCAGCTTAGGCGGACAGGTTATCTCACCCCTCCACTTT. Its protein is CASSLGGQVISPLHF.

The rearrangement links TRBV19 to TRBJ2-6; possibly TRBD1 for D (6 bases). Trimming cost V 2 bases and J 2 bases, with 13 bases left between them. Germline CDR1 and CDR2: LNHDA and SQIVND (reference sequence). The CDR3 covers 17 residues. The CDR3 is CASSIQGLGAGANVLTF. The DNA for the CDR3 is TGTGCCAGTAGTATACAGGGGTTAGGGGCTGGGGCCAACGTCCTGACTTTC.

The CDR3: CASSLAYGGLPYNEQFF. The CDR3 nucleotides read TGCGCCAGCAGCTTGGCGTACGGGGGCCTTCCCTACAATGAGCAGTTCTTC. This chain links TRBV5-1 with TRBJ2-1; D could derive from TRBD1 or TRBD2 (6 bases each). Per germline, CDR1 SGHRS and CDR2 YFSETQ. The CDR3 loop spans 17 amino acids. V lost 0 bases, J lost 2 bases, and 15 bases lay in between.

The V and J genes are TRBV28 and TRBJ2-1; 8 bases line up with TRBD2. Germline CDR1 and CDR2: MDHEN and SYDVKM. This CDR3 contains 18 residues. V lost 6 bases to trimming and J lost 2 bases; unmatched junction nucleotides: 15. The CDR3 nucleotides read TGTGCCAGCAGCGTAATAGCGGGACGCGGGGGAACCTACAATGAGCAGTTCTTC. Translated: CASSVIAGRGGTYNEQFF.

The J gene is TRBJ1-1, the V gene TRBV5-1; D ambiguous. This CDR3 has 13 residues. CDR1 SGHRS and CDR2 YFSETQ come from the germline V gene. V gave up 5 bases and J gave up 1 base, with 9 bases separating them. In DNA form, the CDR3 reads TGCGCCAGCAGGCCGTATCGGAACACTGAAGCTTTCTTT. The encoded protein is CASRPYRNTEAFF.

The chain uses TRBV28 and TRBJ2-1, with D possibly being TRBD1 (6 bases). Trimming left V 6 bases short and J 7 bases short, with 13 bases between. In germline, CDR1 is MDHEN, CDR2 SYDVKM. CDR3 size: 13 residues. CDR3 in DNA: TGTGCCAGCAGCCCTATTGACAGGAATGAGCAGTTCTTC. Encoded protein: CASSPIDRNEQFF.

This rearrangement joins TRBV30 to TRBJ2-6; a possible D gene is TRBD1 (7 bases). The V and J ends lost 0 bases and 0 bases respectively, with 15 bases between them. Germline V gene lookup returns CDR1 GTSNPN and CDR2 SVGIG (reference sequence). The CDR3 loop spans 18 amino acids. The CDR3 DNA sequence: TGTGCCTGGAGTGTACGACAGGGACTTTCCTCTGGGGCCAACGTCCTGACTTTC. It is translated as CAWSVRQGLSSGANVLTF. The whole variable domain, remainder taken from reference TRBV30 and TRBJ2-6, is SQTIHQWPATLVQPVGSPLSLECTVEGTSNPNLYWYRQAAGRGLQLLFYSVGIGQISSEVPQNLSASRPQDRQFILSSKKLLLSDSGFYLCAWSVRQGLSSGANVLTFGAGSRLTVL.

This chain uses TRBV11-3 with TRBJ2-1; a possible D gene is TRBD2 (6 bases). Trimming took off 1 base at V and 6 bases at J, with 13 bases between the two ends. This CDR3 region has 15 residues. Germline CDR1 SGHNT, CDR2 YENEEA. CDR3 nucleotide sequence: TGTGCCAGCAGCTTAGGACCGGGGGAATTCAATGAGCAGTTCTTC. Translation gives CASSLGPGEFNEQFF. The full variable domain, its missing parts supplied by reference TRBV11-3 and TRBJ2-1, is EAGVVQSPRYKIIEKKQPVAFWCNPISGHNTLYWYLQNLGQGPELLIRYENEEAVDDSQLPKDRFSAERLKGVDSTLKIQPAELGDSAVYLCASSLGPGEFNEQFFGPGTRLTVL.

The rearrangement joins TRBV4-3 to TRBJ2-1; 8 bases are shared with TRBD1. V trimming: 2 bases; J trimming: 4 bases; junction bases outside the gene matches: 7. The germline V gene has CDR1 LGHNA and CDR2 YSLEER. This CDR3 contains 16 residues. CDR3 amino acids: CASSQSGTGLYNEQFF. DNA of the CDR3: TGCGCCAGCAGCCAATCCGGGACAGGTTTATACAATGAGCAGTTCTTC.

The chain joins TRBV27 to TRBJ1-1; tentative D call: TRBD1 (6 bases). The CDR3 is 13 amino acids. CDR1 MNHEY and CDR2 SMNVEV come from the germline V gene (reference sequence). Trimming cost V 7 bases and J 6 bases, with 15 bases left between them. The CDR3 coding sequence is TGTGCCAGCATGAAACAGGGTATAGCTGAAGCTTTCTTT. The encoded protein is CASMKQGIAEAFF.

The rearrangement joins TRBV10-3 to TRBJ2-1, with D uncertain. V was clipped by 6 bases and J by 5 bases, with 8 bases between them. Germline V gene data show CDR1 as ENHRY and CDR2 as SYGVKD. The CDR3 contains 12 residues. CDR3 DNA sequence: TGTGCCATCAGCTCCCAGAACAATGAGCAGTTCTTC. Translating it yields CAISSQNNEQFF.

This chain connects TRBV18 to TRBJ2-7, with 7 positions matching TRBD1. V lost 3 bases to trimming and J lost 2 bases; unmatched junction nucleotides: 4. CDR1 and CDR2 (germline): KGHSH, LQKENI. The CDR3 spans 14 residues. The CDR3 coding sequence is TGTGCCAGCTCACCCGGACAGGCCCCCTACGAGCAGTACTTC. It translates to CASSPGQAPYEQYF.

V is TRBV7-9 and J is TRBJ2-2; possible D gene TRBD1, 6 bases. The CDR3 length is 16 residues. From germline, CDR1 is SEHNR and CDR2 FQNEAQ (reference sequence). V shed 5 bases and J shed 7 bases, with 20 bases lying between them. CDR3 region: CASSKEFQGPYGELFF. The CDR3 nucleotides read TGTGCCAGCAGCAAGGAATTTCAGGGGCCCTACGGGGAGCTGTTTTTT.

The rearrangement links TRBV10-3 to TRBJ2-1, with 11 positions matching TRBD2. Looked up from germline, CDR1 is ENHRY and CDR2 is SYGVKD. The CDR3 covers 15 residues. V lost 4 bases to trimming and J lost 10 bases; unmatched junction nucleotides: 9. CDR3 bases: TGTGCCATCAGTGTGCTAGCGGGAGGCCCCGAGGAGCAGTTCTTC. This translates into CAISVLAGGPEEQFF.

This sequence joins TRBV27 and TRBJ1-2, with TRBD1 matching 7 bases. V dropped 6 bases and J dropped 2; count of bases not matched to a gene: 3. This CDR3 is built from 13 residues. Looked up from germline, CDR1 is MNHEY and CDR2 is SMNVEV (reference sequence). The CDR3 is CASSYRGNYGYTF. DNA of the CDR3: TGTGCCAGCAGCTACAGGGGAAACTATGGCTACACCTTC.

The J gene is TRBJ1-5, the V gene TRBV7-2; TRBD1 might be the D (6 bases). V was clipped by 1 base and J by 6 bases, with 7 bases between them. CDR3 size: 13 residues. Germline V gene data show CDR1 as SGHTA and CDR2 as FQGNSA. The CDR3 region is CASSLVGAQPQHF. As DNA, the CDR3 is TGTGCCAGCAGCTTAGTGGGGGCTCAGCCCCAGCATTTT.

CDR3 bases: TGTGCCAGCAGTTACGAAACAGGTCCCTACGAGCAGTACTTC. Encoded protein: CASSYETGPYEQYF. This chain joins TRBV6-2 or TRBV6-3 and TRBJ2-7; perhaps TRBD1 as D (5 bases). The V end was cut by 2 bases, the J end by 2 bases, with 10 bases between. CDR1 is MNHEY and CDR2 is SVGEGT in the germline V gene. This CDR3 comprises 14 residues.

The gene calls are TRBV7-9 and TRBJ2-3; perhaps TRBD1 as D (5 bases). This CDR3 contains 13 residues. Germline CDR1 and CDR2: SEHNR and FQNEAQ (reference sequence). V was trimmed by 6 bases and J by 2 bases, leaving 9 bases between them. The CDR3 region has the DNA TGTGCCAGCAGAGGGGCCAACACAGATACGCAGTATTTT. Translation: CASRGANTDTQYF.

V and J are TRBV28 and TRBJ2-7, with 15 bases aligning to TRBD2. CDR1 is MDHEN and CDR2 is SYDVKM in the germline V gene. V was clipped by 3 bases and J by 5 bases; unmatched bases: 5. The CDR3 totals 16 residues. CDR3 region: CASSLLGLAGGHEQYF. The CDR3, as DNA: TGTGCCAGCAGTTTGCTGGGACTAGCGGGAGGCCACGAGCAGTACTTC.

The chain has TRBV5-1 and TRBJ2-1, with D possibly TRBD1 on 5 matching bases. The V and J ends lost 2 bases and 5 bases respectively, with 14 bases between them. The CDR3 has 15 residues. Germline CDR1 SGHRS, CDR2 YFSETQ. The CDR3 spells CASSFSTGNHNEQFF. CDR3 coding DNA: TGCGCCAGCAGCTTTAGTACAGGCAATCACAATGAGCAGTTCTTC.